These T cell receptor beta chains were read from a single sample in a study of CD8 T cells in Susac syndrome. TCRdb itself ran the immunoSEQ multiplex PCR reads through MiXCR, one entry per CDR3 protein. Of 130,000 to 150,000 distinct CDR3 sequences listed, around 95% are singletons. The sample was CD4+ T cells from PBMCs. The receptor set was obtained from a human donor with Susac syndrome. The CDR3 runs from the conserved cysteine through the conserved F or W.

>TRBV14|TRBJ1-1
CASSQSTSGNTEAFF
>TRBV2|TRBJ2-3
CASSEQGLAGTDTQYF
>TRBV15|TRBJ2-1
CATSSWLAYNEQFF
>TRBV7-2|TRBJ1-6
CASTLGRVHNSPLHF
>TRBV5-4|TRBJ2-2
CASSVELAARTGELFF
>TRBV28|TRBJ2-7
CASSSTGREQYF
>TRBV20-1|TRBJ2-3
CSYRGDLDTQYF
>TRBV29-1|TRBJ2-1
CSTTGPQFF
>TRBV3-1|TRBJ2-1
CASSHAPLGSYNEQFF
>TRBV7-9|TRBJ1-1
CASSEQGNTEAFF
>TRBV24-1|TRBJ2-3
CATSDATTGSTDTQYF
>TRBV2|TRBJ2-7
CASSGSVGAGEQYF
>TRBV25-1|TRBJ2-7
CASSPRSSYEQYF
>TRBV4-2|TRBJ1-2
CASSQEQLDGGPYGYTF
>TRBV7-3|TRBJ2-1
CASSPGEGPPWEQFF
>TRBV27|TRBJ2-7
CASRASGSLGAREQYF
>TRBV7-9|TRBJ2-3
CASGSSGFTDTQYF
>TRBV20-1|TRBJ2-1
CSVASGTYNEQFF
>TRBV12-3/TRBV12-4|TRBJ2-7
CASSGLAGGGIYEQYF